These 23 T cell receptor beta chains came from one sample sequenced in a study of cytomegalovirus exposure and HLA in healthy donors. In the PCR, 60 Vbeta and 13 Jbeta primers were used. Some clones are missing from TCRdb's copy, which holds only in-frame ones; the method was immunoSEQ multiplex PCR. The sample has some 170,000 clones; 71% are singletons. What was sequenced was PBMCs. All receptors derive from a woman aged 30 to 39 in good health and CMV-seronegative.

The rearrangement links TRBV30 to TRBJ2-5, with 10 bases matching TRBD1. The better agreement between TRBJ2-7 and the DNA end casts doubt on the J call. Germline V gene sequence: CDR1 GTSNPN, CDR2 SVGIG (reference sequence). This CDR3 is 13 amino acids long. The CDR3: CARDGTGAFEQYF. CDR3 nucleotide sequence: TGTGCCCGAGACGGGACAGGGGCTTTCGAGCAGTACTTC.

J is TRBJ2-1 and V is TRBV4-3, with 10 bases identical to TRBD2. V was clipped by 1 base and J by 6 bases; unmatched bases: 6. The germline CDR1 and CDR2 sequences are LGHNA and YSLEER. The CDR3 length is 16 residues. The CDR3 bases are TGCGCCAGCAGCCAAGGAGCGGGAGGGCCTCTCAATGAGCAGTTCTTC. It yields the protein CASSQGAGGPLNEQFF.

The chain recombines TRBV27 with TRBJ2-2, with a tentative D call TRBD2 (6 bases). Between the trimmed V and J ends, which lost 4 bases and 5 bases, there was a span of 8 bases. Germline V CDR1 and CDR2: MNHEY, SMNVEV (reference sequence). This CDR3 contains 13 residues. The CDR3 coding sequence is TGTGCCAGCAGTTCCCTAGCGACCGGGGAGCTGTTTTTT. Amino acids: CASSSLATGELFF.

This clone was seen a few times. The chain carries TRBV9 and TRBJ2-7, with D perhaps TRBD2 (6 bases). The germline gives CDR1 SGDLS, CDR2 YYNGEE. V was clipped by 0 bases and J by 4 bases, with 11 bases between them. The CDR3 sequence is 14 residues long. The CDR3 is CASSVGDFSYEQYF. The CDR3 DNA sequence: TGTGCCAGCAGCGTAGGGGACTTTAGTTACGAGCAGTACTTC. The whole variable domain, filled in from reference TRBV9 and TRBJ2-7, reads DSGVTQTPKHLITATGQRVTLRCSPRSGDLSVYWYQQSLDQGLQFLIQYYNGEERAKGNILERFSAQQFPDLHSELNLSSLELGDSALYFCASSVGDFSYEQYFGPGTRLTVT.

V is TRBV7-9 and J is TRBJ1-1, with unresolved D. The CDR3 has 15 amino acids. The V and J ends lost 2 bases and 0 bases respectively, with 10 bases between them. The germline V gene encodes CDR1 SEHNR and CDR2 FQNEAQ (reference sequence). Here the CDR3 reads CASSLKVRLNTEAFF. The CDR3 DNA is TGTGCCAGCAGCTTAAAAGTCCGGTTGAACACTGAAGCTTTCTTT.

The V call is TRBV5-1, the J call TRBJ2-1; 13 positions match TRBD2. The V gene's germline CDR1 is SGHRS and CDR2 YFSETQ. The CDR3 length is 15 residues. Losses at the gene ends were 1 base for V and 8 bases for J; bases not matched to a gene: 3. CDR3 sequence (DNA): TGCGCCAGCAGCTTGACTAGCGGGGGGGCGGATGAGCAGTTCTTC. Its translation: CASSLTSGGADEQFF.

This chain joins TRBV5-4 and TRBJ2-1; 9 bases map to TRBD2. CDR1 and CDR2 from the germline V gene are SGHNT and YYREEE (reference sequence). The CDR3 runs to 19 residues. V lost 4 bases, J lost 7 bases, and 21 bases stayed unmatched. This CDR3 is CASSPSYGLLAGGVNEQFF. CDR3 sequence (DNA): TGTGCCAGCAGCCCCTCTTATGGGCTCTTGGCGGGAGGGGTAAATGAGCAGTTCTTC.

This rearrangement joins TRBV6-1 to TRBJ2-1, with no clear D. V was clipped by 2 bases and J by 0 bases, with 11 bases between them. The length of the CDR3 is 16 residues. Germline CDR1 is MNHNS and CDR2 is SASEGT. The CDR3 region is CASSEFMGSSYNEQFF. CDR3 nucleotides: TGTGCCAGCAGTGAATTTATGGGCAGCTCCTACAATGAGCAGTTCTTC.

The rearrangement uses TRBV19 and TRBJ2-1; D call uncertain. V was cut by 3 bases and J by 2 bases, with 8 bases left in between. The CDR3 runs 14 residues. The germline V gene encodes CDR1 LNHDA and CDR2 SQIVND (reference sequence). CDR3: CASSIAGTYNEQFF. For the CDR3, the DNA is TGTGCCAGTAGTATTGCTGGCACCTACAATGAGCAGTTCTTC.

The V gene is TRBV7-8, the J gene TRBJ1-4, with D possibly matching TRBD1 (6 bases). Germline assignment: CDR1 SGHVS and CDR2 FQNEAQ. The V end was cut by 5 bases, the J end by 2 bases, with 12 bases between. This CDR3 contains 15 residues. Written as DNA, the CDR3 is TGTGCCAGCAGCCGCCGGACAGCCACTAATGAAAAACTGTTTTTT. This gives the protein CASSRRTATNEKLFF.

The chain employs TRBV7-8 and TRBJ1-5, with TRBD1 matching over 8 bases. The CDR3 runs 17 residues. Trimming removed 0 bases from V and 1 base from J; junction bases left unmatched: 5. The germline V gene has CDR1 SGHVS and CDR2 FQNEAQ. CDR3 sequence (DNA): TGTGCCAGCAGCTTAGCGGCGACAGGGGTCAGCAATCAGCCCCAGCATTTT. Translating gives CASSLAATGVSNQPQHF. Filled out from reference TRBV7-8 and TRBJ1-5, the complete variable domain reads GAGVSQSPRYKVAKRGQDVALRCDPISGHVSLFWYQQALGQGPEFLTYFQNEAQLDKSGLPSDRFFAERPEGSVSTLKIQRTQQEDSAVYLCASSLAATGVSNQPQHFGDGTRLSIL.

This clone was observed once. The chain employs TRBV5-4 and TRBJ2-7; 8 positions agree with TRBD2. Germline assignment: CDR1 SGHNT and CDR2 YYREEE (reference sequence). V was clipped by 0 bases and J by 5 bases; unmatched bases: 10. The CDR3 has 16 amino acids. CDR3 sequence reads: CASSLDSRTSIDEQYF. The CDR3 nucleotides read TGTGCCAGCAGCTTGGATTCCCGGACTAGCATCGACGAGCAGTACTTC.

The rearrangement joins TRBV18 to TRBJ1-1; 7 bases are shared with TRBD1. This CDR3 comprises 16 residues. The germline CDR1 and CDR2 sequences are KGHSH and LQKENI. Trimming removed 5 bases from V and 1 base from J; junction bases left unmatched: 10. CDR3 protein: CASSDSIGTANTEAFF. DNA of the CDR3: TGTGCCAGCTCAGATAGCATTGGGACAGCGAACACTGAAGCTTTCTTT.

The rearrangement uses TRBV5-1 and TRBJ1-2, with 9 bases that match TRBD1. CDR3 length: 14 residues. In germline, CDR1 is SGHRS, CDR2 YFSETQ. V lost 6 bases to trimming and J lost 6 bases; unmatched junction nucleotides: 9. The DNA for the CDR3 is TGCGCCAGCAATTTCGGGACAGGGAGTGATGGCTACACCTTC. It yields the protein CASNFGTGSDGYTF.

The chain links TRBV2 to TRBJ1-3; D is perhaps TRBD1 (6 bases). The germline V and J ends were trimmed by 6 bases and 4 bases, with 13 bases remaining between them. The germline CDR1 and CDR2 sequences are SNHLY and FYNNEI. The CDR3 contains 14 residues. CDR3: CASRGTWRGNTIYF. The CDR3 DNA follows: TGTGCCAGCAGAGGGACATGGAGGGGAAACACCATATATTTT. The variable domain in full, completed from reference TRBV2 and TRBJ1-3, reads EPEVTQTPSHQVTQMGQEVILRCVPISNHLYFYWYRQILGQKVEFLVSFYNNEISEKSEIFDDQFSVERPDGSNFTLKIRSTKLEDSAMYFCASRGTWRGNTIYFGEGSWLTVV.

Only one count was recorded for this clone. The CDR3 bases are TGCGCCAGCAGCCAAGGTGGTGCGGGGGGGGGCACAGATACGCAGTATTTT. Translation: CASSQGGAGGGTDTQYF. The chain combines TRBV4-1 with TRBJ2-3, with 9 bases matching TRBD2. CDR3 length: 17 amino acids. Losses at the gene ends were 1 base for V and 1 base for J; bases not matched to a gene: 6. Germline V gene lookup returns CDR1 MGHRA and CDR2 YSYEKL.

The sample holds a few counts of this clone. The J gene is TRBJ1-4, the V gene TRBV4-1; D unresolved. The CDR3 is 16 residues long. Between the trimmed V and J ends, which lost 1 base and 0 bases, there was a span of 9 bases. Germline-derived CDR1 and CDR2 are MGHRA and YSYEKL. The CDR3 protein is CASSQGAETTNEKLFF. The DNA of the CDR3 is TGCGCCAGCAGCCAAGGGGCAGAAACAACTAATGAAAAACTGTTTTTT.

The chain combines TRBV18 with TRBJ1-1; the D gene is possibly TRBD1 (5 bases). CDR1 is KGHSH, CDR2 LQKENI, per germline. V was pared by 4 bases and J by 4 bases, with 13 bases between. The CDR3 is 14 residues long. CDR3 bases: TGTGCCAGCTCACAGGAGGGGTTGGGCACTGAAGCTTTCTTT. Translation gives CASSQEGLGTEAFF.

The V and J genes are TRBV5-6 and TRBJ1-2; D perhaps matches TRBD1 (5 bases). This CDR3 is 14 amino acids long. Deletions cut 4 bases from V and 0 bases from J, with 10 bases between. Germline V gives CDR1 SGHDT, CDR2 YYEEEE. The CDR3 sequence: CASSLAGANYGYTF. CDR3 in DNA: TGTGCCAGCAGCCTCGCGGGGGCTAACTATGGCTACACCTTC.

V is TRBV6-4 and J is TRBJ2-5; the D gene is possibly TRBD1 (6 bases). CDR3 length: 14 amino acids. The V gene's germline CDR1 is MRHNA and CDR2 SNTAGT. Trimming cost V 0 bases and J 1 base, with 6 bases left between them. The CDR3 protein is CASSDSRGQETQYF. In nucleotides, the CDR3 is TGTGCCAGCAGTGACTCCAGGGGCCAAGAGACCCAGTACTTC.

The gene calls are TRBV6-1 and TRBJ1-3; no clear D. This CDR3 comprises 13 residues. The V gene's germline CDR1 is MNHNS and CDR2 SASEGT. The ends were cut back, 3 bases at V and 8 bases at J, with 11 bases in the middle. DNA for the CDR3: TGTGCCAGCAGTGAGGCAACCCGGGACACCATATATTTT. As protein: CASSEATRDTIYF.

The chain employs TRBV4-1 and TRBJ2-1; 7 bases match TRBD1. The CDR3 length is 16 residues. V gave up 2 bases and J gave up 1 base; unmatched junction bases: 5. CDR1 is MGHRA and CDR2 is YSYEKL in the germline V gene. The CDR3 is CASSQLPGQSYNEQFF. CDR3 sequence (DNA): TGCGCCAGCAGCCAACTACCGGGACAGTCCTACAATGAGCAGTTCTTC.

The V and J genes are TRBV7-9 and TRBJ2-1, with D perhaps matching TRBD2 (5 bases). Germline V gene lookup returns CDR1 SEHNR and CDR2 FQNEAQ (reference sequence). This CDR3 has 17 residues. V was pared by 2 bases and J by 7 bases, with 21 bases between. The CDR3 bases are TGTGCCAGCAGCTTAAAGAGGAGGCTAGAGCCAAGTAATGAGCAGTTCTTC. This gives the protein CASSLKRRLEPSNEQFF.